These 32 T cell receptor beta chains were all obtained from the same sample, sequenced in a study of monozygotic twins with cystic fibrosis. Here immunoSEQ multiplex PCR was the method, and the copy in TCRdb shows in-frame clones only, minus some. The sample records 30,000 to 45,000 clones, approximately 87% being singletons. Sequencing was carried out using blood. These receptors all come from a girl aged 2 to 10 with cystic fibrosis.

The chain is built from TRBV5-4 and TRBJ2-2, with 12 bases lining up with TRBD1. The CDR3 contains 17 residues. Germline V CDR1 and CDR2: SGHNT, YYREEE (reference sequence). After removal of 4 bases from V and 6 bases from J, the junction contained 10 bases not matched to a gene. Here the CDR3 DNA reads TGTGCCAGCAGCCCCCGGGGACAGGGGGCCATTGCCGGGGAGCTGTTTTTT. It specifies CASSPRGQGAIAGELFF.

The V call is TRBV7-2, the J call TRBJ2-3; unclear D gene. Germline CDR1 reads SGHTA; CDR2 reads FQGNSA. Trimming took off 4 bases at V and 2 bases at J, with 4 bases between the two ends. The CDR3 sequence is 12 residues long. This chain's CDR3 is CASSSYTDTQYF. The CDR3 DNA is TGTGCCAGCAGCTCCTACACAGATACGCAGTATTTT.

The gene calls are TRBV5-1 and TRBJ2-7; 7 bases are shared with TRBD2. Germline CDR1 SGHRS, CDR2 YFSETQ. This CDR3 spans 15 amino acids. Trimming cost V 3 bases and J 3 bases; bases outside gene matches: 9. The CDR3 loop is CASSWASGTGYEQYF. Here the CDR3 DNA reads TGCGCCAGCAGCTGGGCTAGCGGCACCGGCTACGAGCAGTACTTC.

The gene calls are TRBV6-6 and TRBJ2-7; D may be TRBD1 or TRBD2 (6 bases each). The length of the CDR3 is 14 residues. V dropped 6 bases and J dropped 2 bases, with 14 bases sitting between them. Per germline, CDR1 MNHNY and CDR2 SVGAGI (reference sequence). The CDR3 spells CASSPRGPAYEQYF. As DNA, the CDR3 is TGTGCCAGCAGCCCTCGGGGGCCTGCCTACGAGCAGTACTTC.

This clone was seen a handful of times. CDR3 in DNA: TGTGCCAGCAGGTACCGGGACAGGGAGTTTTCACCCCTCCACTTT. As protein: CASRYRDREFSPLHF. This rearrangement joins TRBV7-2 to TRBJ1-6; TRBD1 aligns across 9 bases. Germline V gene lookup returns CDR1 SGHTA and CDR2 FQGNSA. The CDR3 runs to 15 residues. V lost 6 bases to trimming and J lost 9 bases; unmatched junction nucleotides: 9.

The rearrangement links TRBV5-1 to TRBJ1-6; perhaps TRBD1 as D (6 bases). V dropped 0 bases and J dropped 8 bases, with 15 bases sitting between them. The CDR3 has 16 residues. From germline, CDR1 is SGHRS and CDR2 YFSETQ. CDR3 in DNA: TGCGCCAGCAGCTTGGAGGCAGGGGTAACGGATTCACCCCTCCACTTT. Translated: CASSLEAGVTDSPLHF.

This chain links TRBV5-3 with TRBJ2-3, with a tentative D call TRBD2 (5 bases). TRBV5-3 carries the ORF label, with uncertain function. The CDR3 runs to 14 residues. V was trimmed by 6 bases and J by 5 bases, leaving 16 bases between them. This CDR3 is CARIGRARRDTQYF. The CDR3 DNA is TGTGCCAGAATAGGGCGGGCCAGAAGAGATACGCAGTATTTT.

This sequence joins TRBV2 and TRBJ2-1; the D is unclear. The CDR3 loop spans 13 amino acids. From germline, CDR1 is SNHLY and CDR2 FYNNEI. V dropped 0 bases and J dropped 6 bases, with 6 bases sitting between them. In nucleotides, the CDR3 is TGTGCCAGCAGTGAAGCGACCCCCAATGAGCAGTTCTTC. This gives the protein CASSEATPNEQFF.

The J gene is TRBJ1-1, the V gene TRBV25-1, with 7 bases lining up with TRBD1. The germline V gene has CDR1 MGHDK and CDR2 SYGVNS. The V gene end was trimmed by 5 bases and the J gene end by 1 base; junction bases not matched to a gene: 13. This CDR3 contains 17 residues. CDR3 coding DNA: TGTGCCAGCAGTCTACTCCCTGACAGGGAGGCGAACACTGAAGCTTTCTTT. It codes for CASSLLPDREANTEAFF.

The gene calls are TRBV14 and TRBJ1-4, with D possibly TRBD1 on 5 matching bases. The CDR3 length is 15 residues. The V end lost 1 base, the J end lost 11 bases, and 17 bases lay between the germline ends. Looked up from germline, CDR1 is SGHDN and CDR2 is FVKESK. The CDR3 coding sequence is TGTGCCAGCAGCCAAGCTGGGGCCGGGGGTAGGAAACTGTTTTTT. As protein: CASSQAGAGGRKLFF.

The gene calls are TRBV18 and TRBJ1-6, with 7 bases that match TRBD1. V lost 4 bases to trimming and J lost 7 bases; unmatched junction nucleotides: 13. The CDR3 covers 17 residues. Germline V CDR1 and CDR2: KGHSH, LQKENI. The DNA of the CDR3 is TGTGCCAGCTCACAGTTGTCGGCAGGGGGACCAAATTCACCCCTCCACTTT. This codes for CASSQLSAGGPNSPLHF.

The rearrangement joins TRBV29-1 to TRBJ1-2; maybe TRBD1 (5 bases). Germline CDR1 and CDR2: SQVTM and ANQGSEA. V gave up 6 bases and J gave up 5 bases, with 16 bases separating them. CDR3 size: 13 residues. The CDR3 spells CSVNLGTDYGYTF. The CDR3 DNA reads TGCAGCGTAAACCTCGGGACGGATTATGGCTACACCTTC. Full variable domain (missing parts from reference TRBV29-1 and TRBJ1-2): SAVISQKPSRDICQRGTSLTIQCQVDSQVTMMFWYRQQPGQSLTLIATANQGSEATYESGFVIDKFPISRPNLTFSTLTVSNMSPEDSSIYLCSVNLGTDYGYTFGSGTRLTVV.

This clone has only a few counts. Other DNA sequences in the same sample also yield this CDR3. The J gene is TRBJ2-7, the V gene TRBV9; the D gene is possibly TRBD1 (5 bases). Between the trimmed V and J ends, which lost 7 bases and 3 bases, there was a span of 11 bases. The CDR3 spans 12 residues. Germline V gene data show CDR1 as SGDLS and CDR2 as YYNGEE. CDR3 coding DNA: TGTGCCAGCTCAGGGAACGGCTACGAGCAGTACTTC. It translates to CASSGNGYEQYF.

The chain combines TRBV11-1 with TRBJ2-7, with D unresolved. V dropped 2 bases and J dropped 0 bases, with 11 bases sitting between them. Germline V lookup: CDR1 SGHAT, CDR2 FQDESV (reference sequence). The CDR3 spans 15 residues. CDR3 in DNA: TGTGCCAGCAGCTTACTCCCCCTGAGCTCCTACGAGCAGTACTTC. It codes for CASSLLPLSSYEQYF.

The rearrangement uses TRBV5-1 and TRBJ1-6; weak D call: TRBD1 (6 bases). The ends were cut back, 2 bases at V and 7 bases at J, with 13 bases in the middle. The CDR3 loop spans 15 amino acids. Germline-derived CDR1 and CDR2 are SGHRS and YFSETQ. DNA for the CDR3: TGCGCCAGCAGCTTACAGGGTGGGGAGAATTCACCCCTCCACTTT. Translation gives CASSLQGGENSPLHF.

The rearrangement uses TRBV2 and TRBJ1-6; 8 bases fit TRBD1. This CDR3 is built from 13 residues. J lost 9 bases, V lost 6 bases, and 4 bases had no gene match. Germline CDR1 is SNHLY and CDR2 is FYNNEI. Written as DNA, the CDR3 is TGTGCCAGCAGGGACAGGGAAGCTTCACCCCTCCACTTT. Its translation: CASRDREASPLHF.

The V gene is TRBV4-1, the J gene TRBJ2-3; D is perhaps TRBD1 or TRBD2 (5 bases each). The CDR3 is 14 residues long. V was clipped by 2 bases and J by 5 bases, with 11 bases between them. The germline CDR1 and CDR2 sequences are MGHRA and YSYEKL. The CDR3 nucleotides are TGCGCCAGCAGCCAACGGGAAGGGGTAGATACGCAGTATTTT. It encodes CASSQREGVDTQYF.

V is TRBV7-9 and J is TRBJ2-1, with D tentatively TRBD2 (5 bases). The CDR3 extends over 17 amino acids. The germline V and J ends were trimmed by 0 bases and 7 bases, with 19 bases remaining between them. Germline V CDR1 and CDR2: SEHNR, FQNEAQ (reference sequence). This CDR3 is CASSLAQDFLLGNEQFF. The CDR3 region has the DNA TGTGCCAGCAGCTTAGCTCAGGACTTTCTTCTTGGTAATGAGCAGTTCTTC.

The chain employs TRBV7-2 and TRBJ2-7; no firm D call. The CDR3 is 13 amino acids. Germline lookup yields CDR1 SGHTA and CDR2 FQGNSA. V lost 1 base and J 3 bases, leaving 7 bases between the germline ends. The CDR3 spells CASSLGGYYEQYF. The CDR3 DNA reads TGTGCCAGCAGCTTAGGGGGTTACTACGAGCAGTACTTC.

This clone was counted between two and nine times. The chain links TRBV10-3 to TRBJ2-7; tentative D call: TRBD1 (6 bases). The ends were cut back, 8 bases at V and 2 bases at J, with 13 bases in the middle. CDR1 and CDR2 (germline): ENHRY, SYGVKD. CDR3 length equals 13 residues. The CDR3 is CAIGRGDTYEQYF. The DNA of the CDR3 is TGTGCCATCGGCAGGGGTGACACCTACGAGCAGTACTTC.

For the CDR3, the DNA is TGTGCCAGCAGCGACGAAGACAGCGCTCCATATGGCTACACCTTC. It translates to CASSDEDSAPYGYTF. The chain recombines TRBV5-4 with TRBJ1-2; maybe TRBD1 (5 bases). Trimming took off 4 bases at V and 5 bases at J, with 18 bases between the two ends. The germline gives CDR1 SGHNT, CDR2 YYREEE (reference sequence). The CDR3 covers 15 residues.

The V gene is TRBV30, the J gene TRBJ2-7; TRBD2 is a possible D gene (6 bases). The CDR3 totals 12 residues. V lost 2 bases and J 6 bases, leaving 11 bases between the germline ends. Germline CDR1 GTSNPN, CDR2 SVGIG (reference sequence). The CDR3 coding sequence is TGTGCCTGGAGTCCCGGACTACGCGAGCAGTACTTC. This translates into CAWSPGLREQYF.

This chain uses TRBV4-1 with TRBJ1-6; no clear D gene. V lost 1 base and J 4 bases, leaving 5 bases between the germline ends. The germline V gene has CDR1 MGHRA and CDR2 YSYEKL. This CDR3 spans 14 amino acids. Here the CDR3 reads CASSQGRYNSPLHF. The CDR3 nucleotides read TGCGCCAGCAGCCAAGGGCGGTATAATTCACCCCTCCACTTT.

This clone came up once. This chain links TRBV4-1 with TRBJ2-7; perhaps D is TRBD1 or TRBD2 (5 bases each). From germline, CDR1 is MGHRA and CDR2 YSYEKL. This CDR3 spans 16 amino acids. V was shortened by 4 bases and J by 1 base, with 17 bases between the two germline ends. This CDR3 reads CASSPTPGPSSYEQYF. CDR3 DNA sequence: TGCGCCAGCAGCCCTACCCCGGGACCGAGTTCCTACGAGCAGTACTTC.

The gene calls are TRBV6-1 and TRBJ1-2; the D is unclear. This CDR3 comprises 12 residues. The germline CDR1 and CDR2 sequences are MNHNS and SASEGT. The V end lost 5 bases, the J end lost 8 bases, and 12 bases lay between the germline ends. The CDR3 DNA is TGTGCCAGCAGTCCCTCCGCACGGGGCTACACCTTC. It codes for CASSPSARGYTF.

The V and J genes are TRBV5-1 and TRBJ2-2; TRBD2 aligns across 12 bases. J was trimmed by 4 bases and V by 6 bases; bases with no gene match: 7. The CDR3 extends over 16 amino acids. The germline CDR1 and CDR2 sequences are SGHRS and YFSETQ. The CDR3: CASTVTSGGPTGELFF. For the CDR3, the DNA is TGCGCCAGCACCGTGACTAGCGGGGGCCCCACCGGGGAGCTGTTTTTT.

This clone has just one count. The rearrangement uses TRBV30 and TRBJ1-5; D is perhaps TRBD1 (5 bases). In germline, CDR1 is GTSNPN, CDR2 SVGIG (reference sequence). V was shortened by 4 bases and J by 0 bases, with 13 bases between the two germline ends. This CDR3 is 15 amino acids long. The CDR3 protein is CAWTPPGNSNQPQHF. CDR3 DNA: TGTGCCTGGACCCCCCCAGGGAATAGCAATCAGCCCCAGCATTTT.

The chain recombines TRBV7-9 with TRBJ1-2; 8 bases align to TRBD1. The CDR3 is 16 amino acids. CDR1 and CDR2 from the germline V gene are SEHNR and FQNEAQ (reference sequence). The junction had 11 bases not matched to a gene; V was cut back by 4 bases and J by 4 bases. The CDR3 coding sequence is TGTGCCAGCAGCTCACCGGACAGGGAGAATCGCTATGGCTACACCTTC. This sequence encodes CASSSPDRENRYGYTF.

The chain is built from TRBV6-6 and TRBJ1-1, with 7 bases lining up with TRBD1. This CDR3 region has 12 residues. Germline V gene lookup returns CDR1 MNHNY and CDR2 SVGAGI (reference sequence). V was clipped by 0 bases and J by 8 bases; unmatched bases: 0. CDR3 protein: CASSYSGQEAFF. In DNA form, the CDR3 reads TGTGCCAGCAGTTACTCGGGACAGGAAGCTTTCTTT.

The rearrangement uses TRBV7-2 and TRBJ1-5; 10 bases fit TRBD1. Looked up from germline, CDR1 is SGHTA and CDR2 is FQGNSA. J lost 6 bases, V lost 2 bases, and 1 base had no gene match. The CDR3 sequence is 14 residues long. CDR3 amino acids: CASSLRTGGQPQHF. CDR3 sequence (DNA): TGTGCCAGCAGCTTACGGACAGGGGGTCAGCCCCAGCATTTT.

CDR3 in amino acids: CASSRTGKEQYF. CDR3 nucleotide sequence: TGTGCCAGCAGCCGGACAGGGAAGGAGCAGTACTTC. V is TRBV27 and J is TRBJ2-7; 8 bases agree with TRBD1. The CDR3 runs 12 residues. V lost 6 bases, J lost 7 bases, and 5 bases stayed unmatched. Germline V lookup: CDR1 MNHEY, CDR2 SMNVEV (reference sequence).

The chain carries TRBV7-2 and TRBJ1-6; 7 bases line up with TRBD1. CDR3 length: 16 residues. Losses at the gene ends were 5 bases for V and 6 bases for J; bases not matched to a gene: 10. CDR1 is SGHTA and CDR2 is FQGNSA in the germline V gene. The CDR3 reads CASSPRQGLGNSPLHF. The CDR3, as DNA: TGTGCCAGCAGCCCCAGACAGGGACTTGGTAATTCACCCCTCCACTTT. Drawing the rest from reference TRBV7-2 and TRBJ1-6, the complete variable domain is GAGVSQSPSNKVTEKGKDVELRCDPISGHTALYWYRQSLGQGLEFLIYFQGNSAPDKSGLPSDRFSAERTGGSVSTLTIQRTQQEDSAVYLCASSPRQGLGNSPLHFGNGTRLTVT.